The 26 T cell receptor beta chains below come from one sample, sequenced in a study of T cells in localized non-small cell lung cancer. This table comes from immunoSEQ multiplex PCR, and its TCRdb copy is limited to in-frame clones, with some not included. The table shows 35,000 or so clones, with about 90% occurring only once. The sequencing here drew on peripheral blood, taken before any cancer treatment. These receptors originate from a woman aged 35-75 years with stage I lung adenocarcinoma.

This chain links TRBV5-1 with TRBJ2-1, with 9 bases matching TRBD2. Germline lookup yields CDR1 SGHRS and CDR2 YFSETQ. V trimming: 4 bases; J trimming: 0 bases; junction bases outside the gene matches: 5. This CDR3 comprises 16 residues. The CDR3 nucleotides are TGCGCCAGCAGCACCGTAGCGGGAGTCTCCTACAATGAGCAGTTCTTC. It is translated as CASSTVAGVSYNEQFF.

This chain links TRBV28 with TRBJ1-1, with 7 positions matching TRBD1. With V trimmed by 5 bases and J by 12 bases, 12 bases remained unmatched. The CDR3 spans 13 residues. Germline lookup yields CDR1 MDHEN and CDR2 SYDVKM. CDR3 loop: CASSTRQGGASFF. As DNA, the CDR3 is TGTGCCAGCAGTACACGACAGGGCGGCGCGTCTTTCTTT.

This clone has a single count. The chain carries TRBV5-1 and TRBJ2-1; 7 nucleotides agree with TRBD2. This CDR3 comprises 14 residues. J was trimmed by 7 bases and V by 0 bases; bases with no gene match: 4. CDR1 and CDR2 (germline): SGHRS, YFSETQ. The CDR3 nucleotides are TGCGCCAGCAGCTTGGCGGGAGGAGGTAATGAGCAGTTCTTC. This codes for CASSLAGGGNEQFF.

The chain recombines TRBV6-1 with TRBJ1-1; maybe TRBD1 (6 bases). The CDR3 is 13 residues long. CDR1 MNHNS and CDR2 SASEGT come from the germline V gene. V lost 6 bases and J 4 bases, leaving 12 bases between the germline ends. The CDR3 region has the DNA TGTGCCAGCAGGAGACAGGATACCACTGAAGCTTTCTTT. Translating gives CASRRQDTTEAFF.

The genes are TRBV6-1 and TRBJ1-3; D is unclear. V lost 0 bases and J 6 bases, leaving 6 bases between the germline ends. Germline V gives CDR1 MNHNS, CDR2 SASEGT. The CDR3 spans 13 residues. The CDR3: CASSEAFANTIYF. CDR3 coding DNA: TGTGCCAGCAGTGAAGCCTTCGCAAACACCATATATTTT.

This chain joins TRBV7-3 and TRBJ2-1; 11 nucleotides agree with TRBD2. The V gene end was trimmed by 6 bases and the J gene end by 10 bases; junction bases not matched to a gene: 8. This CDR3 has 14 residues. The germline gives CDR1 SGHTA, CDR2 FQGTGA. Here the CDR3 DNA reads TGTGCCAGCAGTACCGGGACTAGCGGAGCCGAGCAGTTCTTC. It codes for CASSTGTSGAEQFF. Combining the CDR3 with reference TRBV7-3 and TRBJ2-1 gives the whole variable domain GAGVSQTPSNKVTEKGKYVELRCDPISGHTALYWYRQSLGQGPEFLIYFQGTGAADDSGLPNDRFFAVRPEGSVSTLKIQRTERGDSAVYLCASSTGTSGAEQFFGPGTRLTVL.

The J gene is TRBJ2-3, the V gene TRBV19; 12 bases match TRBD1. Germline V gene lookup returns CDR1 LNHDA and CDR2 SQIVND (reference sequence). The CDR3 spans 20 residues. V shed 3 bases and J 0 bases; nucleotides not matched to a gene: 13. This CDR3 is CASSIRPGQGASGSTDTQYF. The CDR3 DNA reads as TGTGCCAGTAGTATCAGGCCGGGACAGGGGGCGAGTGGTAGCACAGATACGCAGTATTTT.

The genes are TRBV7-6 and TRBJ2-7, with a possible D match to TRBD2 (5 bases). Trimming cost V 2 bases and J 5 bases, with 13 bases left between them. Germline V CDR1 and CDR2: SGHVS, FNYEAQ. This CDR3 has 14 residues. The CDR3 sequence: CASSLRESLHEQYF. CDR3 coding DNA: TGTGCCAGCAGCTTAAGGGAGTCGCTCCACGAGCAGTACTTC.

The chain joins TRBV6-5 to TRBJ2-7; D may be TRBD1 or TRBD2 (6 bases each). The CDR3 loop spans 15 amino acids. Germline assignment: CDR1 MNHEY and CDR2 SVGAGI. Trimming removed 5 bases from V and 0 bases from J, with 14 bases in between. CDR3 region: CASSPGDSSSYEQYF. CDR3 DNA: TGTGCCAGCAGTCCAGGGGACTCCAGCTCCTACGAGCAGTACTTC.

This chain connects TRBV28 to TRBJ2-1, with D possibly TRBD2 on 6 matching bases. Between the trimmed V and J ends, which lost 8 bases and 3 bases, there was a span of 11 bases. Germline V gene lookup returns CDR1 MDHEN and CDR2 SYDVKM. The CDR3 loop spans 13 amino acids. The CDR3 nucleotides are TGTGCCAGCCTAAGTAGCGGCTACAATGAGCAGTTCTTC. Protein: CASLSSGYNEQFF. The whole variable domain, filled in from reference TRBV28 and TRBJ2-1, reads DVKVTQSSRYLVKRTGEKVFLECVQDMDHENMFWYRQDPGLGLRLIYFSYDVKMKEKGDIPEGYSVSREKKERFSLILESASTNQTSMYLCASLSSGYNEQFFGPGTRLTVL.

The CDR3 region is CASSQEGGQGIYEQYF. Here the CDR3 DNA reads TGCGCCAGCAGCCAAGAAGGGGGACAGGGAATCTACGAGCAGTACTTC. This chain connects TRBV4-1 to TRBJ2-7; 9 bases fit TRBD1. V dropped 0 bases and J dropped 3; count of bases not matched to a gene: 6. The CDR3 totals 16 residues. The V gene's germline CDR1 is MGHRA and CDR2 YSYEKL.

This chain uses TRBV9 with TRBJ1-2; no clear D gene. V was cut by 0 bases and J by 2 bases, with 5 bases left in between. The CDR3 contains 13 residues. The V gene's germline CDR1 is SGDLS and CDR2 YYNGEE. The CDR3 loop is CASSVEQNYGYTF. The CDR3 DNA sequence: TGTGCCAGCAGCGTAGAACAGAACTATGGCTACACCTTC.

The J gene is TRBJ1-5, the V gene TRBV19; the D gene is possibly TRBD1 (5 bases). Trimming removed 4 bases at V and 11 bases at J, with 9 bases between. The CDR3 is 11 residues long. Germline assignment: CDR1 LNHDA and CDR2 SQIVND (reference sequence). The CDR3 sequence: CASSRGEAQHF. CDR3 nucleotide sequence: TGTGCCAGTAGTAGGGGGGAGGCCCAGCATTTT.

The chain recombines TRBV6-6 with TRBJ2-5; D not resolved. This CDR3 has 16 residues. V dropped 1 base and J dropped 0 bases, with 12 bases sitting between them. CDR1 is MNHNY, CDR2 SVGAGI, per germline (reference sequence). In DNA, the CDR3 is TGTGCCAGCAGTTACTTGGGCGCAGCCTACCAAGAGACCCAGTACTTC. Its protein is CASSYLGAAYQETQYF.

The genes are TRBV9 and TRBJ2-7; 9 bases line up with TRBD2. CDR3 length: 16 residues. Germline assignment: CDR1 SGDLS and CDR2 YYNGEE. V gave up 0 bases and J gave up 5 bases; unmatched junction bases: 9. The CDR3 spells CASSVGSRASGNEQYF. In DNA, the CDR3 is TGTGCCAGCAGCGTAGGCAGTAGGGCTAGCGGGAACGAGCAGTACTTC.

Note on this clone: The sample carries other DNA sequences with the same CDR3. This chain links TRBV2 with TRBJ2-2; 7 positions match TRBD1. Germline assignment: CDR1 SNHLY and CDR2 FYNNEI. J gave up 6 bases and V 6 bases, and 4 bases lay outside the gene matches. This CDR3 is built from 13 residues. The CDR3 protein is CASSATGAGELFF. The CDR3 DNA follows: TGTGCCAGCAGCGCAACAGGGGCCGGGGAGCTGTTTTTT.

The rearrangement uses TRBV18 and TRBJ1-3, with 7 positions matching TRBD1. J was trimmed by 0 bases and V by 5 bases; bases with no gene match: 4. There are 15 residues in the CDR3. Germline V gives CDR1 KGHSH, CDR2 LQKENI. DNA for the CDR3: TGTGCCAGCTCAGCAGGGACAGCCTCTGGAAACACCATATATTTT. This codes for CASSAGTASGNTIYF.

The chain is built from TRBV2 and TRBJ2-2, with 9 bases identical to TRBD2. Germline assignment: CDR1 SNHLY and CDR2 FYNNEI. The CDR3 is made up of 17 amino acids. With 4 bases clipped from V and 4 bases from J, the junction kept 10 bases outside the gene matches. The CDR3 here is CASSGGAGGPGTGELFF. Here the CDR3 DNA reads TGTGCCAGCAGTGGGGGCGCGGGAGGGCCTGGCACCGGGGAGCTGTTTTTT. The variable domain in full, completed from reference TRBV2 and TRBJ2-2, reads EPEVTQTPSHQVTQMGQEVILRCVPISNHLYFYWYRQILGQKVEFLVSFYNNEISEKSEIFDDQFSVERPDGSNFTLKIRSTKLEDSAMYFCASSGGAGGPGTGELFFGEGSRLTVL.

This clone appeared a single time. The rearrangement links TRBV7-3 to TRBJ2-1, with TRBD2 identical over 7 bases. Germline values: CDR1 SGHTA, CDR2 FQGTGA. The J segment lost 7 bases and the V segment lost 2 bases, leaving 2 bases of the junction unmatched. This CDR3 spans 13 amino acids. CDR3 sequence reads: CASSLPGRNEQFF. The CDR3 DNA follows: TGTGCCAGCAGCTTACCCGGGAGGAATGAGCAGTTCTTC.

This chain links TRBV11-1 with TRBJ2-3; D gene unclear. Germline CDR1 SGHAT, CDR2 FQDESV (reference sequence). The CDR3 is 12 residues long. Trimming removed 6 bases from V and 3 bases from J, with 7 bases in between. This CDR3 is CASSPGTDTQYF. CDR3 DNA sequence: TGTGCCAGCAGTCCTGGTACAGATACGCAGTATTTT.

As DNA, the CDR3 is TGTGCCACCGCGGTGTGGCTAGCGGGATACACAGATACGCAGTATTTT. Translation: CATAVWLAGYTDTQYF. The chain links TRBV27 to TRBJ2-3; 9 bases fit TRBD2. Germline CDR1 and CDR2: MNHEY and SMNVEV (reference sequence). The CDR3 covers 16 residues. V lost 10 bases, J lost 2 bases, and 13 bases stayed unmatched.

V and J are TRBV5-1 and TRBJ2-3; 7 bases agree with TRBD1. The CDR3 runs 16 residues. With V trimmed by 2 bases and J by 3 bases, 9 bases remained unmatched. Germline loops: CDR1 SGHRS, CDR2 YFSETQ. The CDR3 protein is CASSFDRVEGTDTQYF. The CDR3 nucleotides read TGCGCCAGCAGCTTCGACAGGGTCGAGGGAACAGATACGCAGTATTTT.

This chain uses TRBV11-2 with TRBJ2-2; 9 positions agree with TRBD1. CDR3 length: 14 amino acids. In germline, CDR1 is SGHAT, CDR2 FQNNGV. V dropped 6 bases and J dropped 7; count of bases not matched to a gene: 6. The CDR3 region is CASSPQGAFGELFF. CDR3 DNA sequence: TGTGCCAGCAGTCCACAGGGGGCCTTCGGGGAGCTGTTTTTT.

This sequence joins TRBV5-1 and TRBJ2-2; the match to TRBD1 covers 8 bases. Germline V gene data show CDR1 as SGHRS and CDR2 as YFSETQ. The CDR3 consists of 16 residues. The trim removed 3 bases at V and 4 bases at J, leaving 8 bases unmatched. CDR3 in DNA: TGCGCCAGCAGCTCAAGACAGGGGCCGGGCACCGGGGAGCTGTTTTTT. This gives the protein CASSSRQGPGTGELFF.

On this clone: Other DNA sequences of this sample code for an identical CDR3. This chain joins TRBV19 and TRBJ2-3; no clear D. CDR3 length: 13 residues. Trimming pared 5 bases from V and 1 base from J, leaving 7 bases between. Per the germline V gene, CDR1 is LNHDA and CDR2 is SQIVND (reference sequence). CDR3: CASSAQGTDTQYF. The CDR3 DNA is TGTGCCAGTAGTGCACAAGGCACAGATACGCAGTATTTT.

This clone showed up just once. This chain uses TRBV19 with TRBJ2-1; TRBD2 aligns across 8 bases. Germline trimming cut 6 bases from V and 4 bases from J; bases unmatched to any gene: 8. This CDR3 has 15 residues. From germline, CDR1 is LNHDA and CDR2 SQIVND (reference sequence). The DNA of the CDR3 is TGTGCCAGTAGGTTGGCGCGGGAGGAATACAATGAGCAGTTCTTC. Amino acid sequence: CASRLAREEYNEQFF.